This entry features one T cell receptor (beta chain) sequence. The antigen remains undetermined. At the DNA level, this CDR3 is encoded by other sequences in the same sample as well. From germline, CDR1 is MGHDK and CDR2 SYGVNS. The germline V and J ends were trimmed by 3 bases and 3 bases, with 3 bases remaining between them. This CDR3 has 11 amino acids. Roughly 33,000 T cell genomes, or about 0.2 ug DNA, went into the sorted-subset replicate PCRs. Here immunoSEQ multiplex PCR was the method, and the copy in TCRdb shows in-frame clones only, minus some. This repertoire shows about 1.5 million clones, 95% to 99% found once; its top ten account for 0.4% to 0.55%. This record belongs to a study of shared clonotypes between healthy human individuals. A CD45RA+ naive subset and a CD45RA-negative memory subset were split from CD4+ cells. Overall study results and limits: The study's rarefaction showed incomplete sorted-subset sequencing despite large depth.

Material for sequencing was naive CD4+ T cells sorted from blood. Subset of the sample: CD45RA+ positively selected. The TCR was taken from a young man in good health. V gene TRBV25-1 combines with J gene TRBJ2-7; no clear D. CDR3 DNA sequence: TGTGCCAGCAGTGAGTTCTACGAGCAGTACTTC. This codes for CASSEFYEQYF.